The clone carrying this TCR beta chain was counted ten times or more. Its specificity is not known. The data originate from a study of breast tumors, draining lymph nodes, adjacent tissues. Study conclusions and caveats: Tumor T cell lymph node origin was a supported hypothesis, not proven.

One entry per CDR3 protein, called by TCRdb with MiXCR from the multiplex PCR reads. The repertoire holds 100,000 or so distinct CDR3 sequences, 21% seen once, with around 1.3% in the top ten. The lymph nodes were axillary draining lymph nodes from breast cancer patients. V dropped 5 bases and J dropped 4; count of bases not matched to a gene: 5. The CDR3 consists of 15 residues. The sequence was collected from a female donor with breast cancer. Some clones in this sample may be carry-over from other donors' samples. This sequence joins TRBV12-3 or TRBV12-4 and TRBJ2-7, with 13 positions matching TRBD2. Sequencing was done on a sample of axillary lymph node tissue. As DNA, the CDR3 is TGTGCCAGCAGTGTGCTGACTAGCGGGGGGTACGAGCAGTACTTC. Its translation: CASSVLTSGGYEQYF.